Sequencing of this T cell receptor beta chain was carried out in a study of blood T cell repertoires in COVID-19. On the study more broadly: Some COVID-19 samples were acute and others convalescent; all came from the United States, Italy and Spain. Sources were T cells, B-cell-depleted T cells, or PBMCs; the material itself was cDNA or gDNA.

Clinical history reported by participants formed the basis on which cohorts were assigned. The CDR3 has 14 amino acids. Germline V lookup: CDR1 SGHRS, CDR2 YFSETQ. Unmatched junction bases numbered 7, after V lost 4 bases and J lost 7 bases. Here immunoSEQ multiplex PCR was the method, and the copy in TCRdb shows in-frame clones only, minus some. The repertoire holds 140,000 to 150,000 clones, more than 75% seen once, with 5% to 6.5% in the top ten. This receptor was identified in a woman in her forties or fifties who had recovered from COVID-19. The V and J genes are TRBV5-1 and TRBJ1-2, with 10 bases lining up with TRBD1. Sequenced material: PBMCs or T cells enriched from blood (not recorded which). This CDR3 is CASSQGQGNGGYTF. The CDR3, as DNA: TGCGCCAGCAGCCAGGGACAGGGGAACGGTGGCTACACCTTC.